This T cell receptor beta chain was captured in a study of PD-1 blockade in classical Hodgkin lymphoma. For the study at large: Patients received nivolumab 3 mg/kg intravenously every 2 weeks.

Points on this clone: Its antigen is as yet unknown.

Generated by immunoSEQ multiplex PCR, the TCRdb table keeps only in-frame clones and is missing some. Among 11,000 or so clones listed, approximately 72% were seen once. This CDR3 has 14 residues. The germline CDR1 and CDR2 sequences are MNHEY and SMNVEV (reference sequence). Trimming shortened V by 3 bases and J by 1 base, and 9 bases separated the two germline ends. With no exception, relapse followed autologous stem cell transplantation in all patients, and brentuximab vedotin exposure varied. The study's findings and limits: In newly diagnosed patients, baseline TCR diversity was reportedly below that of healthy donors. Exclusion was applied to patients who started nivolumab under 1 year after ASCT. The study found that TCR diversity rose significantly by C4D1 in CD4+ but not CD8+ cells.

The sequenced sample was peripheral blood mononuclear cells (PBMCs), obtained at baseline. The TCR originated in a human donor with classical Hodgkin lymphoma. The chain couples TRBV27 to TRBJ1-1, with D unresolved. CDR3 protein: CASSFAGGNTEAFF. The CDR3 DNA reads TGTGCCAGCAGTTTTGCGGGCGGGAACACTGAAGCTTTCTTT.